This is a list of T cell receptor beta chains from one sample in a study of control samples from healthy donors and cancer patients. Libraries were prepared by immunoSEQ multiplex PCR; TCRdb keeps only in-frame clonotypes and omits some of them. The sample holds 150,000 to 200,000 clones, 91% seen once. The specimen sequenced was blood. The receptor set was obtained from a woman aged 25 to 39 in good health. Each CDR3 is given with its conserved first and last residue. Each record gives: V gene, J gene, clone size, CDR3 length, D gene, CDR3 DNA, CDR3 protein. The D gene is left open where the match is weak. Some rows have no size entry. The others give once, few or many, or a class for an expanded clone.

V: TRBV24-1; J: TRBJ2-5; size: -; length: 15; D: -; DNA: TGTGCCACCAGTGATTCCCGGGAGTACCAAGAGACCCAGTACTTC; CDR3: CATSDSREYQETQYF
V: TRBV28; J: TRBJ1-5; size: -; length: 14; D: -; DNA: TGTGCCAGCAGTTTAGTGGATAGCAATCAGCCCCAGCATTTT; CDR3: CASSLVDSNQPQHF
V: TRBV21-1; J: TRBJ2-3; size: -; length: 15; D: -; DNA: TGTGCCAGCAGCAATACACAGGGGGCTACAGATACGCAGTATTTT; CDR3: CASSNTQGATDTQYF
V: TRBV12-5; J: TRBJ1-4; size: -; length: 13; D: -; DNA: TGTGCTAGTGGTTTGGGGGGGGCTGAAAAACTGTTTTTT; CDR3: CASGLGGAEKLFF
V: TRBV5-4; J: TRBJ2-3; size: -; length: 14; D: -; DNA: TGTGCCAGCAGCTTGGATAGTAACACAGATACGCAGTATTTT; CDR3: CASSLDSNTDTQYF
V: TRBV4-1; J: TRBJ1-1; size: once; length: 13; D: -; DNA: TGCGCCAGCAAAATAGGGGTGGACACTGAAGCTTTCTTT; CDR3: CASKIGVDTEAFF
V: TRBV7-9; J: TRBJ1-6; size: -; length: 14; D: -; DNA: TGTGCCAGCAGTTTGGACAGTCTTAATTCACCCCTCCACTTT; CDR3: CASSLDSLNSPLHF
V: TRBV11-3; J: TRBJ1-2; size: few; length: 13; D: -; DNA: TGTGCCAGCAGTGTCCGGGACGGCTATGGCTACACCTTC; CDR3: CASSVRDGYGYTF
V: TRBV4-3; J: TRBJ1-6; size: -; length: 14; D: -; DNA: TGCGCCAGCAGCCAAGATTACGGAAATTCACCCCTCCACTTT; CDR3: CASSQDYGNSPLHF
V: TRBV28; J: TRBJ2-1; size: few; length: 16; D: TRBD2; DNA: TGTGCCAGCAGTTTATGGGGCGGGAGGAGGAACAATGAGCAGTTCTTC; CDR3: CASSLWGGRRNNEQFF
V: TRBV18; J: TRBJ1-2; size: -; length: 14; D: -; DNA: TGTGCCAGCTCACCACCGAGTTCGGGGTCTGGCTACACCTTC; CDR3: CASSPPSSGSGYTF